What follows are 20 T cell receptor beta chains derived from one specimen sequenced in a study of blood T cell repertoires in COVID-19. Profiled with immunoSEQ multiplex PCR; TCRdb holds only in-frame clones, not every one. The table lists fewer than 350,000 clones, roughly 79% of them singletons. The specimen sequenced was peripheral blood. The receptors were sampled from a woman aged 55-70 years with active or convalescent COVID-19.

About this clone: The sample has other DNA sequences that encode this CDR3 too. The rearrangement uses TRBV7-2 and TRBJ2-1, with D possibly TRBD2 on 6 matching bases. The CDR3 has 15 amino acids. V was clipped by 3 bases and J by 0 bases, with 9 bases between them. CDR1 is SGHTA, CDR2 FQGNSA, per germline. This CDR3 is CASSLSGGSYNEQFF. Written as DNA, the CDR3 is TGTGCCAGCAGCTTGTCCGGGGGCTCCTACAATGAGCAGTTCTTC.

V is TRBV27 and J is TRBJ1-1; no reliable D call. This CDR3 is built from 14 residues. Germline V gene lookup returns CDR1 MNHEY and CDR2 SMNVEV (reference sequence). The V and J ends lost 2 bases and 6 bases respectively, with 13 bases between them. CDR3 residues: CASSLGPSGAEAFF. The CDR3 DNA reads TGTGCCAGCAGTTTAGGGCCTTCAGGCGCTGAAGCTTTCTTT.

The chain has TRBV15 and TRBJ2-1; D gene uncertain. Germline CDR1 reads LNHNV; CDR2 reads YYDKDF (reference sequence). The CDR3 is 14 residues long. V lost 3 bases, J lost 9 bases, and 15 bases lay in between. The CDR3 DNA sequence: TGTGCCACCAGCAGCGCCCCTACCGGGTTTGAGCAGTTCTTC. It yields the protein CATSSAPTGFEQFF.

The chain joins TRBV27 to TRBJ1-2; TRBD1 agrees at 9 bases. This CDR3 has 20 residues. Trimming took 5 bases from V and 4 from J; bases not matched to a gene: 23. From germline, CDR1 is MNHEY and CDR2 SMNVEV (reference sequence). In DNA form, the CDR3 reads TGTGCCAGCAGTCCCTTAGTGTACAGGGGGCGCTGGGTGGGACCCTATGGCTACACCTTC. Protein sequence: CASSPLVYRGRWVGPYGYTF.

This clone was seen a few times. The chain links TRBV6-5 to TRBJ2-3, with 7 bases fitting TRBD2. The CDR3 covers 12 residues. The V and J ends lost 2 bases and 9 bases, in that order; junction bases with no gene match: 2. Germline V gene sequence: CDR1 MNHEY, CDR2 SVGAGI. Here the CDR3 reads CASSYAGVTQYF. The CDR3 nucleotides read TGTGCCAGCAGTTACGCGGGGGTCACGCAGTATTTT.

This clone was counted once. The chain is built from TRBV4-2 and TRBJ2-5, with 10 bases fitting TRBD2. V shed 0 bases, J shed 1 base, and the junction held 5 bases outside the gene matches. The CDR3 extends over 17 amino acids. Germline V CDR1 and CDR2: LGHNA, YNFKEQ. The CDR3 is CASSQDLLAGLQETQYF. CDR3 coding DNA: TGTGCCAGCAGCCAAGATCTACTAGCGGGGCTCCAAGAGACCCAGTACTTC.

The rearrangement links TRBV7-2 to TRBJ2-1, with 8 bases aligning to TRBD2. CDR1 and CDR2 from the germline V gene are SGHTA and FQGNSA. With V trimmed by 2 bases and J by 2 bases, 14 bases remained unmatched. This CDR3 contains 19 residues. CDR3 DNA sequence: TGTGCCAGCAGCTTAAGCTACCCAGCGGGGGCTCTTCCCTACAATGAGCAGTTCTTC. Its protein product is CASSLSYPAGALPYNEQFF.

The V call is TRBV5-4, the J call TRBJ2-5; 8 nucleotides align to TRBD2. V shed 2 bases, J shed 5 bases, and the junction held 5 bases outside the gene matches. Germline V gene data show CDR1 as SGHNT and CDR2 as YYREEE (reference sequence). The CDR3 totals 14 residues. The CDR3 nucleotides are TGTGCCAGCAGCTTCGGGGGGGCATGGGAGACCCAGTACTTC. Protein product: CASSFGGAWETQYF.

The chain is built from TRBV27 and TRBJ1-1, with 8 bases lining up with TRBD1. The J segment lost 1 base and the V segment lost 5 bases, leaving 3 bases of the junction unmatched. Looked up from germline, CDR1 is MNHEY and CDR2 is SMNVEV (reference sequence). The CDR3 covers 14 residues. CDR3 sequence reads: CASSVTGGNTEAFF. The CDR3 DNA follows: TGTGCCAGCAGTGTAACAGGGGGGAACACTGAAGCTTTCTTT.

The gene calls are TRBV11-3 and TRBJ1-4, with 7 nucleotides matching TRBD1. Germline lookup yields CDR1 SGHNT and CDR2 YENEEA. CDR3 length: 14 amino acids. With V trimmed by 5 bases and J by 3 bases, 3 bases remained unmatched. The CDR3 DNA sequence: TGTGCCAGCAGCGAGGGGGCGGCTAATGAAAAACTGTTTTTT. It encodes CASSEGAANEKLFF.

The V and J genes are TRBV19 and TRBJ2-1, with TRBD2 matching 10 bases. CDR1 and CDR2 from the germline V gene are LNHDA and SQIVND (reference sequence). The CDR3 has 15 residues. J gave up 7 bases and V 2 bases, and 5 bases lay outside the gene matches. This CDR3 reads CASSIRAGGPNEQFF. The CDR3 DNA sequence: TGTGCCAGTAGTATACGAGCGGGGGGGCCTAATGAGCAGTTCTTC.

The chain links TRBV5-1 to TRBJ1-5; D is possibly TRBD1 (5 bases). Per the germline V gene, CDR1 is SGHRS and CDR2 is YFSETQ. The ends were cut back, 2 bases at V and 8 bases at J, with 17 bases in the middle. The CDR3 is 15 residues long. The CDR3 is CASSLAGRPVEPQHF. The CDR3 nucleotides read TGCGCCAGCAGCTTAGCGGGACGGCCTGTGGAGCCCCAGCATTTT.

Points on this clone: This same CDR3 is encoded by further DNA sequences in the sample. V and J are TRBV5-4 and TRBJ1-1; perhaps TRBD1 as D (5 bases). V lost 2 bases and J 4 bases, leaving 9 bases between the germline ends. This CDR3 has 13 amino acids. CDR1 is SGHNT, CDR2 YYREEE, per germline (reference sequence). DNA of the CDR3: TGTGCCAGCAGCTTAAGGGGCGGCACTGAAGCTTTCTTT. It encodes CASSLRGGTEAFF.

The chain carries TRBV5-1 and TRBJ2-1; TRBD2 aligns across 12 bases. J lost 3 bases, V lost 0 bases, and 7 bases had no gene match. Germline values: CDR1 SGHRS, CDR2 YFSETQ. CDR3 size: 18 residues. Here the CDR3 DNA reads TGCGCCAGCAGCTTGGAGTCGACTAGCGGGGGAGTCTACAATGAGCAGTTCTTC. Amino acid sequence: CASSLESTSGGVYNEQFF.

This clone was picked up a small number of times. V is TRBV24-1 and J is TRBJ1-4; tentative D call: TRBD1 (5 bases). Germline CDR1 is KGHDR and CDR2 is SFDVKD. Trimming removed 5 bases at V and 4 bases at J, with 22 bases between. This CDR3 region has 18 residues. The CDR3 DNA follows: TGTGCCACCAGTGCGGGCCCAGGGCAACAACTTGGTAATGAAAAACTGTTTTTT. Its protein product is CATSAGPGQQLGNEKLFF.

The V call is TRBV5-6, the J call TRBJ1-2; a possible D gene is TRBD1 (5 bases). The germline V gene encodes CDR1 SGHDT and CDR2 YYEEEE. Trimming shortened V by 2 bases and J by 4 bases, and 12 bases separated the two germline ends. The CDR3 is 14 amino acids. This CDR3 is CASSFTGGSYGYTF. For the CDR3, the DNA is TGTGCCAGCAGCTTTACGGGGGGGAGCTATGGCTACACCTTC.

This clone has just a few counts. The chain couples TRBV27 to TRBJ2-3; D gene uncertain. CDR1 is MNHEY, CDR2 SMNVEV, per germline (reference sequence). This CDR3 is 13 amino acids long. Deletions cut 3 bases from V and 1 base from J, with 5 bases between. The CDR3 spells CASSFEGTDTQYF. In DNA form, the CDR3 reads TGTGCCAGCAGTTTTGAGGGCACAGATACGCAGTATTTT.

V gene TRBV30 combines with J gene TRBJ2-3; 8 positions match TRBD2. The CDR3 length is 14 residues. Germline CDR1 reads GTSNPN; CDR2 reads SVGIG (reference sequence). V lost 4 bases and J lost 2; bases outside the gene matches: 5. The CDR3 reads CAWKVAGTTDTQYF. The CDR3 coding sequence is TGTGCCTGGAAAGTAGCGGGGACCACAGATACGCAGTATTTT.

This rearrangement joins TRBV2 to TRBJ2-2; TRBD1 aligns across 10 bases. CDR3 length: 15 residues. Germline CDR1 SNHLY, CDR2 FYNNEI. The V gene end was trimmed by 5 bases and the J gene end by 6 bases; junction bases not matched to a gene: 6. CDR3 in amino acids: CASSPQTGGAGELFF. The CDR3 DNA reads TGTGCCAGCAGTCCCCAGACAGGGGGCGCCGGGGAGCTGTTTTTT.

J is TRBJ2-2 and V is TRBV12-3 or TRBV12-4, with TRBD1 as a possible D gene (5 bases). Deletions cut 4 bases from V and 9 bases from J, with 9 bases between. The CDR3 is 12 residues long. CDR3 in DNA: TGTGCCAGCAGTTCGGACATCAGGGAGCTGTTTTTT. Protein: CASSSDIRELFF.